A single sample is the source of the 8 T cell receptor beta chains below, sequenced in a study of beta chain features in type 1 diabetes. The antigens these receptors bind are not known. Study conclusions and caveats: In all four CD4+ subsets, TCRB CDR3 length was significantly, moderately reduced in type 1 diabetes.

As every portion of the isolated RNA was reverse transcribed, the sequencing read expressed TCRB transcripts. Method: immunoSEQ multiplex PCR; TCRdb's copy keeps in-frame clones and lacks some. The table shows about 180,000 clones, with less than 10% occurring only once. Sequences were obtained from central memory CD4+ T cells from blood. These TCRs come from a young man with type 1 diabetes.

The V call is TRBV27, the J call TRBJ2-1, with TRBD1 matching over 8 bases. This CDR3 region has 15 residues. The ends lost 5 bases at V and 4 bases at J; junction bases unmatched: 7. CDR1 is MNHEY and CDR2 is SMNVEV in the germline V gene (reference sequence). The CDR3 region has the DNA TGTGCCAGCAGTCAGGGACAGGCCCTTTACAATGAGCAGTTCTTC. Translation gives CASSQGQALYNEQFF.

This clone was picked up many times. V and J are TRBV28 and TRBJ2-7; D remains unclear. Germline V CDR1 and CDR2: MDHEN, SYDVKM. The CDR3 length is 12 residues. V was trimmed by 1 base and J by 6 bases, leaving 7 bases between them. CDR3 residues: CASSLLPTEQYF. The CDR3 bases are TGTGCCAGCAGTTTATTGCCTACCGAGCAGTACTTC.

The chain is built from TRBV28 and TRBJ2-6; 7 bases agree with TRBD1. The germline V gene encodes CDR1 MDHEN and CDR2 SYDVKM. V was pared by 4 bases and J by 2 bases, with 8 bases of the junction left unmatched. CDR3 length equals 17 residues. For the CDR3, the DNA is TGTGCCAGCAGTTCCTTGACAGGGCCTACTGGGGCCAACGTCCTGACTTTC. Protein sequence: CASSSLTGPTGANVLTF. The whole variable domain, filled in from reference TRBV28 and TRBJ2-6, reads DVKVTQSSRYLVKRTGEKVFLECVQDMDHENMFWYRQDPGLGLRLIYFSYDVKMKEKGDIPEGYSVSREKKERFSLILESASTNQTSMYLCASSSLTGPTGANVLTFGAGSRLTVL.

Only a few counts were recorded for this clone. CDR3 DNA: TGCGCCACTTTTCTGAGGTCATACACCTTC. As protein: CATFLRSYTF. The J gene is TRBJ1-2, the V gene TRBV10-2; D ambiguous. The V end lost 10 bases, the J end lost 11 bases, and 14 bases lay between the germline ends. Germline V lookup: CDR1 WSHSY, CDR2 SAAADI. CDR3 size: 10 residues.

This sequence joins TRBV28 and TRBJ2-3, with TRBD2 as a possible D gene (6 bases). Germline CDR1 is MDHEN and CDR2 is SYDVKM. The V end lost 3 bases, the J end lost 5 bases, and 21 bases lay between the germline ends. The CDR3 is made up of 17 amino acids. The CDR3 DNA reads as TGTGCCAGCAGTTTCTCTTGGTCAGGAGGGATTAGAGATACGCAGTATTTT. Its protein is CASSFSWSGGIRDTQYF.

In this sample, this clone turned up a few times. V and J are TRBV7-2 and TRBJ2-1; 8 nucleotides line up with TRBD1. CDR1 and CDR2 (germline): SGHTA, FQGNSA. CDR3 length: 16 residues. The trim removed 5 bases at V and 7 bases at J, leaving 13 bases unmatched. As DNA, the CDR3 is TGTGCCAGCAGCCCAGATTCGTCAGGGGGCTTGAATGAGCAGTTCTTC. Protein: CASSPDSSGGLNEQFF.

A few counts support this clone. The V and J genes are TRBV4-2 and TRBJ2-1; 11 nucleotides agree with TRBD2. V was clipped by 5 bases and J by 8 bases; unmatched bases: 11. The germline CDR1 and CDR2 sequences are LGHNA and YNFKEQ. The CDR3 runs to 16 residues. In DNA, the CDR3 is TGTGCCAGCAGCTACATAGCGGGGGGGGGTGTAGATGAGCAGTTCTTC. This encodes CASSYIAGGGVDEQFF.

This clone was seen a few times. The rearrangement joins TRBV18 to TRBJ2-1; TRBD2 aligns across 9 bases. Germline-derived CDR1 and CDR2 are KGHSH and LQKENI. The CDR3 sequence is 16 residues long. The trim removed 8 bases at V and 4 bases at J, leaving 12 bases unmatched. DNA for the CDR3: TGTGCCAGCGAAAGAAGTCCTAGCGGGGAGTACAATGAGCAGTTCTTC. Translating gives CASERSPSGEYNEQFF.